A selection of T cell receptor beta chains follows, all from one sample in a study of blood T cell repertoires in COVID-19. The method was immunoSEQ multiplex PCR; TCRdb's version includes in-frame clones alone and lacks a portion of them. Of fewer than 300,000 clones listed, approximately 90% are singletons. The sample consisted of PBMCs or T cells enriched from blood (not recorded which). These receptors were collected from a woman in her forties with acute COVID-19. CDR3s include the opening cysteine and the closing phenylalanine or tryptophan. The D gene is left open where the match is weak.

D,J,V,CDR3
.,TRBJ2-1,TRBV10-3,CAISRASGYNEQFF
TRBD2,TRBJ2-3,TRBV2,CASSPVTSGGRVGYTQYF
TRBD2,TRBJ2-1,TRBV19,CASSMGSGGFYNEQFF
TRBD1,TRBJ1-6,TRBV19,CASSISGTGGSDSPLHF
TRBD1,TRBJ1-5,TRBV27,CASSFERGPNQPQHF
.,TRBJ2-1,TRBV19,CASSIRAGSYNEQFF
.,TRBJ1-2,TRBV7-2,CASSLAGDYDYTF
.,TRBJ1-3,TRBV19,CASSTARVSGNTIYF
.,TRBJ2-7,TRBV4-1,CASSQESATGYEQYF
TRBD2,TRBJ2-5,TRBV7-9,CASSPGTSGGAYQETQYF
TRBD1,TRBJ2-5,TRBV19,CASSPGQGRETQYF
TRBD2,TRBJ2-7,TRBV4-2,CASSQALVGLAVYEQYF
.,TRBJ1-6,TRBV5-6,CASSGLGQINSPLHF
.,TRBJ2-2,TRBV6-5,CASSYLTGSGELFF
.,TRBJ1-2,TRBV9,CASSVTLTGNYGYTF
TRBD1,TRBJ1-1,TRBV5-6,CASSFGTGVGGAEAFF
TRBD2,TRBJ2-3,TRBV7-9,CASSRPRLAGGDTQYF
.,TRBJ1-5,TRBV30,CAWGGQQNQPQHF
.,TRBJ1-5,TRBV28,CASSLSRRRGLRPQHF
TRBD2,TRBJ2-7,TRBV5-1,CASRGLAGANEQYF
TRBD1,TRBJ1-2,TRBV7-2,CASSLAIGQGLRYGYTF
.,TRBJ2-2,TRBV7-2,CASSLGGVSRELFF
.,TRBJ1-5,TRBV7-8,CASSLAQGEGQPQHF
TRBD1,TRBJ1-4,TRBV12-5,CASGLDGTVNEKLFF
.,TRBJ2-1,TRBV25-1,CASSVLIGNEQFF
.,TRBJ1-1,TRBV18,CASSPLGRGMNTEAFF
.,TRBJ2-7,TRBV30,CAWNSGTYEQYF
TRBD1,TRBJ2-2,TRBV7-2,CASRSHPTGGAAGELFF
.,TRBJ1-3,TRBV30,CAWSITGGVGNTIYF
TRBD2,TRBJ2-5,TRBV5-1,CASSAQGLAVGETQYF
TRBD2,TRBJ2-1,TRBV7-8,CASSPTSGSLNEQFF
TRBD2,TRBJ2-1,TRBV12-5,CASGFRPLSGRASSYNEQFF
.,TRBJ2-7,TRBV28,CASSPLLGGPAF
TRBD2,TRBJ2-1,TRBV19,CASSIDGRGNEQFF
.,TRBJ2-5,TRBV7-2,CASSLERGETQYF
.,TRBJ2-2,TRBV5-6,CASSRRTKFANTGELFF
.,TRBJ1-6,TRBV2,CASSEGPGRNSPLHF
.,TRBJ1-1,TRBV20-1,CSARHETEAFF
TRBD1,TRBJ2-3,TRBV18,CASSVDRGRPDTQYF
.,TRBJ2-1,TRBV30,CAWSVENEQFF
.,TRBJ1-6,TRBV2,CASREPRGPLYNSPLHF
.,TRBJ2-5,TRBV21-1,CASSNGGPPGPPRETQYF
.,TRBJ1-2,TRBV11-2,CASSSRTEGYGYTF
.,TRBJ1-5,TRBV6-5,CASSPGMGNQPQHF
TRBD1,TRBJ1-1,TRBV10-2,CASSASRTGNTEAFF
.,TRBJ1-1,TRBV20-1,CSASRQARRTEAFF
TRBD1,TRBJ1-5,TRBV2,CASSTGQGAGQPQHF
.,TRBJ1-4,TRBV28,CASTRQLNEKLFF
.,TRBJ2-3,TRBV9,CASSPRGLLRGTDTQYF
.,TRBJ1-2,TRBV18,CASSPGSGIANYGYTF
TRBD1,TRBJ1-5,TRBV6-5,CASSRQGDQPQHF